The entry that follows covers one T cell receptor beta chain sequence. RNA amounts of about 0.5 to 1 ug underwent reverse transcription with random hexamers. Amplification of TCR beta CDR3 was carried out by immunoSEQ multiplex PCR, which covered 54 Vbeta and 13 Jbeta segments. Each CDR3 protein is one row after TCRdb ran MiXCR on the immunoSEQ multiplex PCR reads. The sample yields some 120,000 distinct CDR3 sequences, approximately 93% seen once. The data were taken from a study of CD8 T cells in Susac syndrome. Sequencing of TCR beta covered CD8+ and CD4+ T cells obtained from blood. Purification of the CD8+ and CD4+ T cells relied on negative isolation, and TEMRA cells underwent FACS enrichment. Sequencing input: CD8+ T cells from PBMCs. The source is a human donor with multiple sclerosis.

CDR3 protein: CASSFSVAGTDTQYF. CDR3 sequence (DNA): TGTGCCAGCAGTTTTAGCGTCGCAGGCACAGATACGCAGTATTTT. The gene calls are TRBV27 and TRBJ2-3, with a weak D call TRBD2 (5 bases). The germline gives CDR1 MNHEY, CDR2 SMNVEV (reference sequence). The CDR3 runs 15 residues. V was shortened by 3 bases and J by 1 base, with 11 bases between the two germline ends.